One and the same sample provided the 5 T cell receptor beta chains below, sequenced in a study of shared clonotypes between healthy human individuals. Generated by immunoSEQ multiplex PCR, the TCRdb table keeps only in-frame clones and is missing some. The table includes roughly 1.5 million clones, 95% to 99% detected once. The sample was naive CD4+ T cells sorted from blood. Subset indicated: CD45RA+ positively selected. Receptors were obtained from a man aged 25 to 40 in good health.

With respect to this clone: Other nucleotide sequences from this sample produce the same CDR3. The chain combines TRBV5-1 with TRBJ1-4; 9 bases are a match to TRBD1. V lost 4 bases, J lost 5 bases, and 3 bases stayed unmatched. In germline, CDR1 is SGHRS, CDR2 YFSETQ. The CDR3 consists of 14 residues. Here the CDR3 reads CASSPGTGNEKLFF. CDR3 in DNA: TGCGCCAGCAGCCCCGGGACAGGGAATGAAAAACTGTTTTTT.

Here the CDR3 reads CASSPEELVAQYF. CDR3 DNA sequence: TGTGCCAGCTCACCGGAGGAACTAGTTGCGCAGTATTTT. The chain recombines TRBV18 with TRBJ2-3, with D possibly matching TRBD2 (5 bases). The CDR3 contains 13 residues. Per the germline V gene, CDR1 is KGHSH and CDR2 is LQKENI. Between the trimmed V and J ends, which lost 3 bases and 10 bases, there was a span of 14 bases.

This clone showed up just once. V is TRBV14 and J is TRBJ2-2; unclear D gene. The CDR3 contains 12 residues. Between the trimmed V and J ends, which lost 6 bases and 1 base, there was a span of 3 bases. In germline, CDR1 is SGHDN, CDR2 FVKESK. CDR3 nucleotide sequence: TGTGCCAGCAGAAAGAACACCGGGGAGCTGTTTTTT. Protein: CASRKNTGELFF.

For this clone: Other nucleotide sequences from this sample produce the same CDR3. V usage is TRBV7-6 and J usage is TRBJ1-1; 7 bases fit TRBD1. Germline V lookup: CDR1 SGHVS, CDR2 FNYEAQ. The CDR3 has 15 residues. Trimming took 2 bases from V and 2 from J; bases not matched to a gene: 5. The CDR3 region is CASSLSGTANTEAFF. The CDR3 region has the DNA TGTGCCAGCAGCTTATCCGGGACAGCTAACACTGAAGCTTTCTTT.

The chain joins TRBV18 to TRBJ2-2; 7 bases align to TRBD1. Trimming took 3 bases from V and 5 from J; bases not matched to a gene: 9. The CDR3 sequence is 16 residues long. Per germline, CDR1 KGHSH and CDR2 LQKENI. CDR3 amino acids: CASSPRQGRGTGELFF. Here the CDR3 DNA reads TGTGCCAGCTCACCTAGACAGGGTAGAGGAACCGGGGAGCTGTTTTTT.